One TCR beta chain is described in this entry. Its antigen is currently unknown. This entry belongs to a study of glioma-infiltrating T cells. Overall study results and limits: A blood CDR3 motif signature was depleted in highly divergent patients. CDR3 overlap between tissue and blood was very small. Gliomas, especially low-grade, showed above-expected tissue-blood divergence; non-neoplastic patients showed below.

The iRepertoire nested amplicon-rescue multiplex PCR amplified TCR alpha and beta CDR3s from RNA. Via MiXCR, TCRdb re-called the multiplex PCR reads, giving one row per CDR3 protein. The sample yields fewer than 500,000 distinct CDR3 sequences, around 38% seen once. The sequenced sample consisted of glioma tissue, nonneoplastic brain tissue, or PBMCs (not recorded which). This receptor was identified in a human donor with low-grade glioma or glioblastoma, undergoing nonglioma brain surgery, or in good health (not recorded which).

The chain's CDR3 is CGMVHPGGNTIYF. The CDR3 DNA sequence: TGCGGCATGGTCCATCCCGGGGGAAACACCATATATTTT. This sequence joins TRBV20-1 and TRBJ1-3, with no clear D. In germline, CDR1 is DFQATT, CDR2 SNEGSKA (reference sequence). This CDR3 region has 13 residues.